This T cell receptor beta chain is from a study of shared clonotypes between healthy human individuals (TCRdb year 2020). About the investigation overall: A couple of women and a few men aged 18 to 49 years were included in the cohort. Different laboratories and diverse techniques were used to prepare libraries and sequence TCR repertoires, to increase sequencing depth and limit assay-specific biases. Between about 0.94 and 8.9 billion PBMCs per donor were obtained by leukapheresis. To estimate repertoire size and how much clonotypes are shared between individuals, the study performed deep sequencing of blood TCR repertoires from five healthy adults. For each donor, CD4 naive and CD4 memory were each given three plates, CD8 naive was given two plates, and CD8 memory was given one plate.

The donors were healthy, HIV-negative adults with no recently reported acute infections or vaccinations. Every donor was a Caucasian adult living in Nashville, Tennessee, USA. CD4+ T cells were enriched by magnetic negative selection; naive cells were then positively selected on CD45RA, and the negative fraction formed the memory subset. Blood was collected by leukapheresis, and PBMCs were isolated by Ficoll-Histopaque density gradient centrifugation and then cryopreserved in liquid nitrogen vapor phase. Purity and quantity of every magnetically sorted T cell population were checked by analytical flow cytometry. Each sorted fraction had its genomic DNA isolated and then quantified by UV absorbance on a Nanodrop 2000c. Using the deep immunoSEQ assay, multiplex PCR amplified TCR CDR3 regions from genomic DNA. Genomic DNA extracted from each cell subset was distributed evenly over all wells of several immunoSEQ 96-well plates, and each plate served as one replicate. For sorted subsets, approximately 190 ng genomic DNA, equal to 25,000 to 35,000 T cell genomes, was loaded into each replicate PCR. The purified libraries were quantified using a Qubit 3.0 fluorometer, sized with a Bioanalyzer 2100, and then quantified again using the KAPA Library Quantification kit. A separate single-read 150-cycle Illumina NextSeq 550 flow cell was used to sequence each immunoSEQ 96-well plate. Turning to the authors' computational methods: The immunoSEQ output contained only junctional sequences without quality scores, so filtering could not match that applied to full-length reads. Sequences were annotated with PyIR, a Python wrapper for IgBLAST v1.9, and V/J genes and CDR3 were assigned using IMGT germline references. Reads were filtered out if the reads had weak V/J assignments (E-value above 1e-6), no CDR3, stop codons, out-of-frame junctions, or ambiguous translated residues. V3J clonotypes were defined as sequences sharing the same inferred V gene, J gene, and CDR3 amino acid sequence. Percentage overlap between repertoires was calculated by dividing the number of shared unique clonotypes by the size of the smaller repertoire. RTK rarefaction, the Chao1 estimator, and Recon v2.1 estimates of unobserved clonotypes were used to assess repertoire richness. Generation probabilities for all TCRbeta clonotypes obtained by the gDNA method from a handful of donors were computed using OLGA. The table was pulled from immuneACCESS by TCRdb, which kept in-frame rearrangements only. Such tables lose some clones; where checked, under half of the loss comes from unresolved V genes, and the rest has no known cause. The DNA was the basis for D and trimming; V, J and clone size are from that table. For this sample the table gives millions of clones, of which over 90% were detected only once. The leading ten clones occupy around 0.4% of the sample.

Here is what the overall study found, with its caveats: Naive subsets generally had larger estimated clonotype richness than memory subsets did. The small number of donors limited the genetic and exposure-history diversity represented. Pairwise subsampling led to the expectation that sequencing depth would affect the degree of clonotype sharing among donors. Rarefaction of sorted-subset datasets indicated incomplete sequencing despite the large sequencing depth. Across a handful of donors, roughly 5% of naive CD4, approximately 4% of naive CD8, roughly 2.2% of memory CD4, and 0.4% to 0.45% of memory CD8 clonotypes were shared. Clonotypes shared by all four sorted-subset donors showed higher generation probabilities than non-shared clonotypes. Sampling was restricted to blood, and TCR repertoires in tissues likely differ from the TCR repertoires found in blood.

Points on this clone: This clone's antigen is unknown. The record has no base qualities; no much larger clone is one base away.

Taken from cysteine to phenylalanine, the CDR3 has 15 residues. Just the 45-base CDR3 DNA is kept, in frame starting at base 1. Looking up the germline V gene yields CDR1 SGHRS and CDR2 YFSETQ. Trimming removed 4 bases from V and 4 bases from J, leaving 18 bases between the germline ends. The origin of this receptor is a man aged 18 to 29 in good health. Some clones in this sample may be carry-over from other donors' samples. The V and J segments used are TRBV5-1 and TRBJ2-7, and perhaps TRBD1 as D gene, on 5 matching bases. Sample: naive CD4+ T cells from PBMCs. Read against the paper, the sample's cell subset or site label means: CD45RA+ positively selected. The CDR3 sequence is CASSHVGPAGYEQYF. In nucleotides, the sequence is TGCGCCAGCAGCCACGTGGGGCCCGCCGGATACGAGCAGTACTTC. Reference TRBV5-1 and TRBJ2-7 proteins supply the regions before and after the CDR3; the full variable domain is: KAGVTQTPRYLIKTRGQQVTLSCSPISGHRSVSWYQQTPGQGLQFLFEYFSETQRNKGNFPGRFSGRQFSNSRSEMNVSTLELGDSALYLCASSHVGPAGYEQYFGPGTRLTVT.